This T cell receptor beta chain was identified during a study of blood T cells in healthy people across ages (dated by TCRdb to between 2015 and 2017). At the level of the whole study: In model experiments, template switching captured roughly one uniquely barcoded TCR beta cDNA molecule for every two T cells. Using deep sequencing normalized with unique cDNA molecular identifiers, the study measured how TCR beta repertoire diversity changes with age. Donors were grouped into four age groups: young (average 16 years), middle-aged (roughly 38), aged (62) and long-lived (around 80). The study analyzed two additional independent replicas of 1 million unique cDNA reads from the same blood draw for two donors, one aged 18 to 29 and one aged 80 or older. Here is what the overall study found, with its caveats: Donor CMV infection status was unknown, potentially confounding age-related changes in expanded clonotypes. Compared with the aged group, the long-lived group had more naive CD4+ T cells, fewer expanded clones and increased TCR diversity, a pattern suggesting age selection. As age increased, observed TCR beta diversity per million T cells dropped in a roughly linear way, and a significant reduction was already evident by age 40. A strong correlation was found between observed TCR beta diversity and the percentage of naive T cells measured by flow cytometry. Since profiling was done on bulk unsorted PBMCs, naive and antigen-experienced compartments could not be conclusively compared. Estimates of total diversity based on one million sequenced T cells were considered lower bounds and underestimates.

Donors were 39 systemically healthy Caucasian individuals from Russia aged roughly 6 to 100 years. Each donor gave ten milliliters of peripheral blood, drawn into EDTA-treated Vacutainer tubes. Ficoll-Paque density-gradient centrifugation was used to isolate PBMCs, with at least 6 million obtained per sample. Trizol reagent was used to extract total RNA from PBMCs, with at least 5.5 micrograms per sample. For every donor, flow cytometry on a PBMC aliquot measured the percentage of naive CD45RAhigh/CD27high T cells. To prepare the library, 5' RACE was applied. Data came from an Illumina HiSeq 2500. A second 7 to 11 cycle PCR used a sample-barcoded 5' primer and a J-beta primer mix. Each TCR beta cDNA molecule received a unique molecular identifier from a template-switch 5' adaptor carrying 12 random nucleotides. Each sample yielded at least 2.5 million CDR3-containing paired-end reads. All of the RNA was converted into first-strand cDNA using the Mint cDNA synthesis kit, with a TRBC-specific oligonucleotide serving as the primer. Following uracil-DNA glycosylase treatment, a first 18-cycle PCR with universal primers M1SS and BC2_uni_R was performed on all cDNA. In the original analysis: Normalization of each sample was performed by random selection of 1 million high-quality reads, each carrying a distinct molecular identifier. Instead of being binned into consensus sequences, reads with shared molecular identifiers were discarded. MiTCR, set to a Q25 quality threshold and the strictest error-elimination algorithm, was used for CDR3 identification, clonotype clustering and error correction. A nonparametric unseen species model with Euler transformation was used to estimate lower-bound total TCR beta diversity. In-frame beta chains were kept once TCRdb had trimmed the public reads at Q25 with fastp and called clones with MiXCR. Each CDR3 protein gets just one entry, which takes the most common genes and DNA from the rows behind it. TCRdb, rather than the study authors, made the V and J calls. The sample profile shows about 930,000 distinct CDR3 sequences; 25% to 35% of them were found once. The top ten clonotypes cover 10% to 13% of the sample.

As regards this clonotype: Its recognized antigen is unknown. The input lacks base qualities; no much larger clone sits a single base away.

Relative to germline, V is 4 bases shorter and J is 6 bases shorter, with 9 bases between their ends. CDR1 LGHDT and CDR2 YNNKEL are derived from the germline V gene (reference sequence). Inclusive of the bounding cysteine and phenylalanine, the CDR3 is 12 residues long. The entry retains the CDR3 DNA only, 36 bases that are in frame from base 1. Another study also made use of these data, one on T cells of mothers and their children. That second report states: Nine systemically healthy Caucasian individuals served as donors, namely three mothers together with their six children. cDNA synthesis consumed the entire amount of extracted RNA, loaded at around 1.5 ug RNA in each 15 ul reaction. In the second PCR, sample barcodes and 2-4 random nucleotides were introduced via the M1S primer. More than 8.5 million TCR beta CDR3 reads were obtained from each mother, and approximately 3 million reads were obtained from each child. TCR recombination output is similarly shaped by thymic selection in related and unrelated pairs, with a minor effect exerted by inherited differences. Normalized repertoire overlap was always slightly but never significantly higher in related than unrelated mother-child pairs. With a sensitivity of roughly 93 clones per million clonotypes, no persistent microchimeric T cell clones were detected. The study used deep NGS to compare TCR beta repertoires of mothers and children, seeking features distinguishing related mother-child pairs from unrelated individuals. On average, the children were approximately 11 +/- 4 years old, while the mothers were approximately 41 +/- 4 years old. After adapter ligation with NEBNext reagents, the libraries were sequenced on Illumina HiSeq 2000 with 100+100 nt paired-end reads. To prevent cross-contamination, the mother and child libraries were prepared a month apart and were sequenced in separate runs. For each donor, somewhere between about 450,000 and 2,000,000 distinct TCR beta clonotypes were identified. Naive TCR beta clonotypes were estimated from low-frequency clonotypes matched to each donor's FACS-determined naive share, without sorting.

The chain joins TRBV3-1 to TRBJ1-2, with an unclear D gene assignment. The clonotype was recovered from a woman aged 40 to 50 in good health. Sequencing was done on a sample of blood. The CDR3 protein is CASSREGNGYTF. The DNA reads TGTGCCAGCAGCCGAGAAGGGAATGGCTACACCTTC.